A single sample gave rise to the 16 T cell receptor beta chains below, sequenced in a study of T cell responses to AZD1222 COVID-19 vaccine. Here immunoSEQ multiplex PCR was the method, and the copy in TCRdb shows in-frame clones only, minus some. The profile covers 50,000 or so clones, with about 89% appearing a single time and about 5.4% taken by the ten largest. Sample: peripheral blood, taken 28 days after the second AZD1222 dose. The source of these receptors is an adult who received the AZD1222 COVID-19 vaccine.

The chain joins TRBV10-1 to TRBJ2-7; 7 nucleotides align to TRBD1. This CDR3 is 14 amino acids long. Germline CDR1 and CDR2: WNHNN and SYGVQD (reference sequence). J gave up 0 bases and V 5 bases, and 4 bases lay outside the gene matches. CDR3 sequence reads: CASSPGQSSYEQYF. The CDR3, as DNA: TGCGCCAGCAGTCCGGGACAGTCCTCCTACGAGCAGTACTTC.

This clone was found once. The rearrangement joins TRBV5-1 to TRBJ2-1; 14 nucleotides align to TRBD2. The CDR3 covers 19 residues. Germline trimming cut 0 bases from V and 4 bases from J; bases unmatched to any gene: 9. Germline assignment: CDR1 SGHRS and CDR2 YFSETQ. CDR3 DNA sequence: TGCGCCAGCAGCTTGGGACTAGCGGGAGGGCCTTTACTTTACAATGAGCAGTTCTTC. Its translation is CASSLGLAGGPLLYNEQFF. The full variable domain, with the rest looked up from reference TRBV5-1 and TRBJ2-1, is KAGVTQTPRYLIKTRGQQVTLSCSPISGHRSVSWYQQTPGQGLQFLFEYFSETQRNKGNFPGRFSGRQFSNSRSEMNVSTLELGDSALYLCASSLGLAGGPLLYNEQFFGPGTRLTVL.

This chain connects TRBV5-1 to TRBJ2-7, with a tentative D call TRBD1 (6 bases). This CDR3 has 14 amino acids. In germline, CDR1 is SGHRS, CDR2 YFSETQ. The V end was cut by 1 base, the J end by 3 bases, with 11 bases between. In nucleotides, the CDR3 is TGCGCCAGCAGCTTGAGGGACAAGGGCTACGAGCAGTACTTC. Protein product: CASSLRDKGYEQYF.

This rearrangement joins TRBV5-8 to TRBJ1-2; the D gene is possibly TRBD1 (6 bases). This CDR3 region has 13 residues. Germline CDR1 SGHTS, CDR2 YDEGEE. V was pared by 3 bases and J by 2 bases, with 8 bases between. DNA of the CDR3: TGTGCCAGCAGCTCACAGGGCAACTATGGCTACACCTTC. Translation gives CASSSQGNYGYTF.

This clone was seen a single time. V and J are TRBV27 and TRBJ2-6; no reliable D call. The CDR3 spans 15 residues. Germline V gene sequence: CDR1 MNHEY, CDR2 SMNVEV (reference sequence). Trimming shortened V by 5 bases and J by 0 bases, and 8 bases separated the two germline ends. DNA for the CDR3: TGTGCCAGCAGTACCCTCAGCTCTGGGGCCAACGTCCTGACTTTC. This codes for CASSTLSSGANVLTF.

The chain employs TRBV3-1 (or the pseudogene TRBV3-2) and TRBJ1-4; D uncertain. The germline V gene encodes CDR1 LGHDT and CDR2 YNNKEL (reference sequence). CDR3 size: 15 residues. Trimming left V 4 bases short and J 8 bases short, with 17 bases between. CDR3 sequence (DNA): TGTGCCAGCAGCCCCTACGGGGTTCCTGGGGAAAAACTGTTTTTT. This codes for CASSPYGVPGEKLFF.

V gene TRBV19 combines with J gene TRBJ2-3, with 7 bases aligning to TRBD1. Germline CDR1 is LNHDA and CDR2 is SQIVND (reference sequence). V dropped 5 bases and J dropped 2; count of bases not matched to a gene: 7. This CDR3 is 15 amino acids long. DNA for the CDR3: TGTGCCAGTAGTGACACTGACAGGGCCACAGATACGCAGTATTTT. Its protein is CASSDTDRATDTQYF.

The J gene is TRBJ1-2, the V gene TRBV7-9; D remains ambiguous. Trimming pared 1 base from V and 0 bases from J, leaving 6 bases between. The CDR3 is made up of 14 amino acids. Germline CDR1 SEHNR, CDR2 FQNEAQ (reference sequence). CDR3 loop: CASSLGGPNYGYTF. CDR3 DNA: TGTGCCAGCAGCTTAGGAGGGCCTAACTATGGCTACACCTTC.

The DNA of the CDR3 is TGTGCCAGCAGTGTAGCGGACACAGATACGCAGTATTTT. It specifies CASSVADTDTQYF. This chain links TRBV6-1 with TRBJ2-3, with D maybe TRBD2 (6 bases). This CDR3 has 13 residues. Germline assignment: CDR1 MNHNS and CDR2 SASEGT. V was cut by 4 bases and J by 2 bases, with 7 bases left in between.

The chain carries TRBV4-1 and TRBJ2-7; 8 bases agree with TRBD2. Trimming at V came to 7 bases and at J to 1 base, leaving 12 bases not matched to a gene. The germline CDR1 and CDR2 sequences are MGHRA and YSYEKL. The CDR3 loop spans 16 amino acids. The CDR3 bases are TGCGCCAGCACCCGTTCAGCGGGGGATTCGTCCTACGAGCAGTACTTC. Encoded protein: CASTRSAGDSSYEQYF.

J is TRBJ2-3 and V is TRBV6-6; D might be TRBD1 (5 bases). The CDR3 is 17 residues long. Looked up from germline, CDR1 is MNHNY and CDR2 is SVGAGI (reference sequence). The V gene lost 5 bases and the J gene lost 0 bases, with 18 bases spanning the gap. Here the CDR3 reads CASSQNPPRASTDTQYF. CDR3 DNA: TGTGCCAGCAGTCAAAACCCCCCCAGGGCTAGCACAGATACGCAGTATTTT.

The chain uses TRBV15 and TRBJ1-1; 9 bases align to TRBD1. With 3 bases clipped from V and 5 bases from J, the junction kept 4 bases outside the gene matches. This CDR3 is 14 amino acids long. The V gene's germline CDR1 is LNHNV and CDR2 YYDKDF (reference sequence). In nucleotides, the CDR3 is TGTGCCACCAGCAGGACAGGGGGGGGGACTGAAGCTTTCTTT. As protein: CATSRTGGGTEAFF.

The V call is TRBV7-9, the J call TRBJ2-7; the D gene could be TRBD1 or TRBD2 (5 bases each). The CDR3 runs to 16 residues. Germline CDR1 and CDR2: SEHNR and FQNEAQ (reference sequence). Deletions cut 8 bases from V and 3 bases from J, with 23 bases between. The CDR3 DNA reads TGTGCCAGCCAGGCGCCAGACCGGGACGGGAACTACGAGCAGTACTTC. Protein: CASQAPDRDGNYEQYF.

This clone was detected only once. The chain has TRBV10-2 and TRBJ2-7; TRBD1 agrees at 7 bases. Germline CDR1 is WSHSY and CDR2 is SAAADI. J lost 2 bases, V lost 8 bases, and 3 bases had no gene match. The CDR3 consists of 12 residues. The CDR3 loop is CASQGQPYEQYF. The CDR3 region has the DNA TGCGCCAGCCAGGGACAGCCCTACGAGCAGTACTTC.

The gene calls are TRBV19 and TRBJ2-1; D uncertain. The CDR3 consists of 14 residues. Germline V gene sequence: CDR1 LNHDA, CDR2 SQIVND (reference sequence). The V end was cut by 3 bases, the J end by 5 bases, with 11 bases between. CDR3 nucleotide sequence: TGTGCCAGTAGTATGGGTACAGCTAACAATGAGCAGTTCTTC. It translates to CASSMGTANNEQFF. The full variable domain, rest sourced from reference TRBV19 and TRBJ2-1, is DGGITQSPKYLFRKEGQNVTLSCEQNLNHDAMYWYRQDPGQGLRLIYYSQIVNDFQKGDIAEGYSVSREKKESFPLTVTSAQKNPTAFYLCASSMGTANNEQFFGPGTRLTVL.

The J gene is TRBJ2-1, the V gene TRBV6-2 or TRBV6-3, with TRBD2 matching 12 bases. Germline CDR1 and CDR2: MNHEY and SVGEGT. This CDR3 contains 14 residues. V dropped 5 bases and J dropped 8; count of bases not matched to a gene: 4. CDR3 in DNA: TGTGCCAGCAGTCTAGCGGGAGGGCGATATGAGCAGTTCTTC. Protein: CASSLAGGRYEQFF.